The 32 T cell receptor beta chains given below trace back to one sample, sequenced in a study of a mutant IDH1 vaccine in newly diagnosed glioma. Time point in this sample: week 5, during vaccination. The content of each vaccine dose was 300 ug of mutant IDH1 20-mer peptide, and topical imiquimod accompanied it. These TCRs are of unknown antigen specificity. Sequencing used immunoSEQ multiplex PCR; TCRdb keeps in-frame clones, though not all of them. The sample lists approximately 76,000 clones, 90% to 95% occurring once. The sequences come from PBMCs, collected from a glioma patient whose treatment included an IDH1 peptide vaccine. All receptors derive from a woman aged 45-65 years with glioma.

The genes are TRBV6-5 and TRBJ2-2; 9 nucleotides align to TRBD2. The V gene end was trimmed by 0 bases and the J gene end by 9 bases; junction bases not matched to a gene: 5. CDR3 length: 15 amino acids. The germline gives CDR1 MNHEY, CDR2 SVGAGI. CDR3 loop: CASSYSSGGPRELFF. In nucleotides, the CDR3 is TGTGCCAGCAGTTACTCGAGCGGGGGGCCCCGGGAGCTGTTTTTT.

This chain links TRBV6-6 with TRBJ2-5, with 11 bases lining up with TRBD2. Germline-derived CDR1 and CDR2 are MNHNY and SVGAGI (reference sequence). This CDR3 has 13 residues. CDR3 coding DNA: TGTGCTTTAGCGGGAGGGGAGGCCGAGACCCAGTACTTC. Its protein product is CALAGGEAETQYF.

V is TRBV5-6 and J is TRBJ1-3, with D unclear. V was cut by 3 bases and J by 3 bases, with 13 bases left in between. The length of the CDR3 is 15 residues. The germline V gene has CDR1 SGHDT and CDR2 YYEEEE. CDR3 protein: CASSWRFGGGNTIYF. The CDR3 DNA is TGTGCCAGCAGCTGGAGATTCGGCGGTGGAAACACCATATATTTT.

The chain carries TRBV28 and TRBJ1-1; 8 nucleotides line up with TRBD1. The ends lost 7 bases at V and 1 base at J; junction bases unmatched: 5. This CDR3 spans 14 amino acids. Germline CDR1 MDHEN, CDR2 SYDVKM. As DNA, the CDR3 is TGTGCCAGCATAACGACAGGGGCGAACACTGAAGCTTTCTTT. Encoded protein: CASITTGANTEAFF. Based on the CDR3 plus reference TRBV28 and TRBJ1-1, the full variable domain is DVKVTQSSRYLVKRTGEKVFLECVQDMDHENMFWYRQDPGLGLRLIYFSYDVKMKEKGDIPEGYSVSREKKERFSLILESASTNQTSMYLCASITTGANTEAFFGQGTRLTVV.

The chain has TRBV28 and TRBJ2-1; the D call may be TRBD1 or TRBD2 (6 bases each). This CDR3 comprises 13 residues. Germline V gene data show CDR1 as MDHEN and CDR2 as SYDVKM. Deletions cut 7 bases from V and 4 bases from J, with 11 bases between. CDR3 sequence (DNA): TGTGCCAGCACGCGAGGGGGGTACAATGAGCAGTTCTTC. Its translation: CASTRGGYNEQFF.

This chain links TRBV5-1 with TRBJ2-7, with D tentatively TRBD2 (5 bases). This CDR3 is 15 amino acids long. Germline-derived CDR1 and CDR2 are SGHRS and YFSETQ. V shed 0 bases and J shed 2 bases, with 12 bases lying between them. CDR3 sequence (DNA): TGCGCCAGCAGCTTGGAAGGCGGGTTTACCTACGAGCAGTACTTC. Translation: CASSLEGGFTYEQYF.

Only one count was recorded for this clone. The genes are TRBV5-5 and TRBJ1-4, with D possibly being TRBD1 (6 bases). Trimming shortened V by 2 bases and J by 4 bases, and 12 bases separated the two germline ends. The CDR3 totals 15 residues. The germline V gene has CDR1 SGHKS and CDR2 YYEKEE (reference sequence). Written as DNA, the CDR3 is TGTGCCAGCAGCTTTCGGGGGCTAGGTAATGAAAAACTGTTTTTT. Translating it yields CASSFRGLGNEKLFF.

This clone was recorded a few times. This chain connects TRBV6-5 to TRBJ1-2; a possible D gene is TRBD1 (6 bases). V gave up 6 bases and J gave up 8 bases, with 16 bases separating them. The V gene's germline CDR1 is MNHEY and CDR2 SVGAGI. The CDR3 covers 13 residues. CDR3 sequence reads: CASSPGTQGGYTF. CDR3 DNA sequence: TGTGCCAGCAGCCCTGGGACCCAGGGGGGCTACACCTTC.

This sequence joins TRBV28 and TRBJ2-7; TRBD1 is a possible D gene (6 bases). Germline V lookup: CDR1 MDHEN, CDR2 SYDVKM. The CDR3 runs to 15 residues. V was shortened by 6 bases and J by 0 bases, with 15 bases between the two germline ends. The CDR3 sequence is CASSPPGTSSYEQYF. The CDR3 DNA reads as TGTGCCAGCAGCCCTCCCGGGACAAGCTCCTACGAGCAGTACTTC.

This rearrangement joins TRBV5-1 to TRBJ2-5, with 9 bases that match TRBD1. CDR1 is SGHRS, CDR2 YFSETQ, per germline. The V gene end was trimmed by 0 bases and the J gene end by 5 bases; junction bases not matched to a gene: 5. The CDR3 is 15 residues long. CDR3 residues: CASSLAGQGPETQYF. The CDR3 nucleotides read TGCGCCAGCAGCTTGGCCGGACAGGGGCCGGAGACCCAGTACTTC.

The rearrangement uses TRBV29-1 and TRBJ2-2; 7 bases match TRBD2. The trim removed 6 bases at V and 3 bases at J, leaving 7 bases unmatched. Germline CDR1 and CDR2: SQVTM and ANQGSEA. This CDR3 spans 14 amino acids. The CDR3 sequence: CSVQPGGYTGELFF. The CDR3 DNA is TGCAGCGTCCAACCGGGGGGTTACACCGGGGAGCTGTTTTTT.

The chain links TRBV15 to TRBJ2-3; TRBD2 might be the D (5 bases). CDR1 is LNHNV and CDR2 is YYDKDF in the germline V gene (reference sequence). The CDR3 length is 16 residues. The germline V and J ends were trimmed by 3 bases and 5 bases, with 18 bases remaining between them. Written as DNA, the CDR3 is TGTGCCACCAGCAGGAGACCACTGAGGGCCGAAGATACGCAGTATTTT. The encoded protein is CATSRRPLRAEDTQYF.

This clone was seen just once. The chain employs TRBV19 and TRBJ1-5, with no clear D. The germline gives CDR1 LNHDA, CDR2 SQIVND (reference sequence). Trimming left V 3 bases short and J 5 bases short, with 14 bases between. The CDR3 has 15 residues. CDR3: CASSILERVDQPQHF. The CDR3 DNA is TGTGCCAGTAGTATCTTGGAGCGGGTGGATCAGCCCCAGCATTTT. Looking up the rest from reference TRBV19 and TRBJ1-5 gives the full variable domain: DGGITQSPKYLFRKEGQNVTLSCEQNLNHDAMYWYRQDPGQGLRLIYYSQIVNDFQKGDIAEGYSVSREKKESFPLTVTSAQKNPTAFYLCASSILERVDQPQHFGDGTRLSIL.

The chain joins TRBV2 to TRBJ2-2, with no clear D. Trimming took 4 bases from V and 5 from J, leaving 14 bases between them. The CDR3 extends over 15 amino acids. CDR1 and CDR2 (germline): SNHLY, FYNNEI. This CDR3 reads CASSVGLAVTGELFF. CDR3 coding DNA: TGTGCCAGCAGTGTAGGTCTCGCCGTTACCGGGGAGCTGTTTTTT.

This chain joins TRBV19 and TRBJ2-1, with unresolved D. The V end lost 2 bases, the J end lost 10 bases, and 6 bases lay between the germline ends. The length of the CDR3 is 11 residues. Germline CDR1 is LNHDA and CDR2 is SQIVND (reference sequence). The CDR3 spells CASSILGEQFF. For the CDR3, the DNA is TGTGCCAGTAGTATACTCGGCGAGCAGTTCTTC. Based on the CDR3 plus reference TRBV19 and TRBJ2-1, the full variable domain is DGGITQSPKYLFRKEGQNVTLSCEQNLNHDAMYWYRQDPGQGLRLIYYSQIVNDFQKGDIAEGYSVSREKKESFPLTVTSAQKNPTAFYLCASSILGEQFFGPGTRLTVL.

The chain recombines TRBV28 with TRBJ2-7; D is ambiguous. Between the trimmed V and J ends, which lost 6 bases and 0 bases, there was a span of 18 bases. The germline V gene encodes CDR1 MDHEN and CDR2 SYDVKM. The CDR3 sequence is 16 residues long. In DNA form, the CDR3 reads TGTGCCAGCAGCCCCGTTTCCGGATTTAGCTCCTACGAGCAGTACTTC. Protein sequence: CASSPVSGFSSYEQYF. The variable domain in full, with the rest retrieved from reference TRBV28 and TRBJ2-7, is DVKVTQSSRYLVKRTGEKVFLECVQDMDHENMFWYRQDPGLGLRLIYFSYDVKMKEKGDIPEGYSVSREKKERFSLILESASTNQTSMYLCASSPVSGFSSYEQYFGPGTRLTVT.

This chain joins TRBV7-3 and TRBJ1-1; 9 nucleotides match TRBD1. Germline lookup yields CDR1 SGHTA and CDR2 FQGTGA. CDR3 size: 14 residues. V shed 4 bases and J 3 bases; nucleotides not matched to a gene: 3. The CDR3 region has the DNA TGTGCCAGCAGCTCACAGGGGGCTGACACTGAAGCTTTCTTT. It is translated as CASSSQGADTEAFF.

The chain joins TRBV11-2 to TRBJ1-1, with TRBD1 as a possible D gene (5 bases). This CDR3 region has 14 residues. V was cut by 3 bases and J by 5 bases, with 13 bases left in between. Germline loops: CDR1 SGHAT, CDR2 FQNNGV. In DNA form, the CDR3 reads TGTGCCAGCAGCTTGCTCAGGGTCGGGACTGAAGCTTTCTTT. Translated: CASSLLRVGTEAFF.

The chain is built from TRBV28 and TRBJ2-7; no reliable D call. Looked up from germline, CDR1 is MDHEN and CDR2 is SYDVKM. The CDR3 has 12 residues. The V gene lost 6 bases and the J gene lost 3 bases, with 9 bases spanning the gap. This chain's CDR3 is CASRTPNYEQYF. The CDR3 DNA follows: TGTGCCAGCAGAACCCCCAACTACGAGCAGTACTTC. The whole variable domain, filled in from reference TRBV28 and TRBJ2-7, reads DVKVTQSSRYLVKRTGEKVFLECVQDMDHENMFWYRQDPGLGLRLIYFSYDVKMKEKGDIPEGYSVSREKKERFSLILESASTNQTSMYLCASRTPNYEQYFGPGTRLTVT.

This sequence joins TRBV18 and TRBJ2-1; unclear D gene. The germline V gene encodes CDR1 KGHSH and CDR2 LQKENI. The V gene lost 0 bases and the J gene lost 11 bases, with 8 bases spanning the gap. CDR3 size: 12 residues. CDR3: CASSPPQGQQFF. The CDR3 region has the DNA TGTGCCAGCTCACCACCACAAGGACAGCAGTTCTTC. Combining the CDR3 with reference TRBV18 and TRBJ2-1 gives the whole variable domain NAGVMQNPRHLVRRRGQEARLRCSPMKGHSHVYWYRQLPEEGLKFMVYLQKENIIDESGMPKERFSAEFPKEGPSILRIQQVVRGDSAAYFCASSPPQGQQFFGPGTRLTVL.

V gene TRBV11-2 combines with J gene TRBJ2-1; 14 bases are a match to TRBD2. Germline V CDR1 and CDR2: SGHAT, FQNNGV. The CDR3 is 16 residues long. V gave up 2 bases and J gave up 5 bases; unmatched junction bases: 2. The CDR3, as DNA: TGTGCCAGCAGCTTACTGGGACTAGCGGGAGACAATGAGCAGTTCTTC. It is translated as CASSLLGLAGDNEQFF. The full variable domain, in which reference TRBV11-2 and TRBJ2-1 provide the parts outside the CDR3, is EAGVAQSPRYKIIEKRQSVAFWCNPISGHATLYWYQQILGQGPKLLIQFQNNGVVDDSQLPKDRFSAERLKGVDSTLKIQPAKLEDSAVYLCASSLLGLAGDNEQFFGPGTRLTVL.

The V and J genes are TRBV19 and TRBJ2-6, with 7 bases that match TRBD1. The CDR3 is 21 residues long. The junction had 25 bases not matched to a gene; V was cut back by 7 bases and J by 4 bases. Per the germline V gene, CDR1 is LNHDA and CDR2 is SQIVND (reference sequence). This CDR3 reads CASTLGASWTRGLSGANVLTF. The CDR3 DNA reads as TGTGCCAGTACCCTAGGGGCCTCCTGGACGAGGGGGCTTTCGGGGGCCAACGTCCTGACTTTC.

V gene TRBV2 combines with J gene TRBJ2-1; TRBD2 agrees at 13 bases. CDR1 SNHLY and CDR2 FYNNEI come from the germline V gene. V was clipped by 6 bases and J by 5 bases; unmatched bases: 4. The CDR3 contains 15 residues. CDR3 sequence: CASRSGLAGNNEQFF. The CDR3 DNA follows: TGTGCCAGCAGATCGGGACTAGCGGGGAACAATGAGCAGTTCTTC.

The J gene is TRBJ2-7, the V gene TRBV27; 12 positions agree with TRBD1. CDR1 is MNHEY, CDR2 SMNVEV, per germline (reference sequence). V lost 6 bases, J lost 5 bases, and 2 bases stayed unmatched. CDR3 length: 13 amino acids. The CDR3, as DNA: TGTGCCAGCAGGTGGGACAGGGGGCACGAGCAGTACTTC. It encodes CASRWDRGHEQYF.

This rearrangement joins TRBV5-6 to TRBJ2-3, with TRBD2 matching 7 bases. Germline V gene sequence: CDR1 SGHDT, CDR2 YYEEEE. The trim removed 2 bases at V and 1 base at J, leaving 4 bases unmatched. CDR3 size: 15 residues. CDR3 nucleotide sequence: TGTGCCAGCAGCTTTGGAACTAGCGGCACAGATACGCAGTATTTT. Protein sequence: CASSFGTSGTDTQYF.

The chain employs TRBV25-1 and TRBJ2-3; 9 positions match TRBD2. Germline assignment: CDR1 MGHDK and CDR2 SYGVNS. J was trimmed by 6 bases and V by 4 bases; bases with no gene match: 11. The CDR3 is 16 residues long. The CDR3 nucleotides are TGTGCCAGCAGTGCCCCGAGAGCGGGAGGAAGGGATACGCAGTATTTT. Translation gives CASSAPRAGGRDTQYF.

The gene calls are TRBV5-1 and TRBJ2-7; the match to TRBD1 covers 11 bases. Germline CDR1 and CDR2: SGHRS and YFSETQ. The CDR3 is made up of 14 amino acids. Trimming cost V 4 bases and J 6 bases; bases outside gene matches: 6. CDR3 region: CASSPDRGRGEQYF. The DNA for the CDR3 is TGCGCCAGCAGCCCGGACAGGGGGCGGGGCGAGCAGTACTTC.

The rearrangement links TRBV5-1 to TRBJ2-7; TRBD1 is a possible D gene (8 bases). Trimming stripped 4 bases from V and 2 bases from J, with 13 bases between. The CDR3 spans 14 residues. CDR1 is SGHRS, CDR2 YFSETQ, per germline. In nucleotides, the CDR3 is TGCGCCAGCAGCACAGGGGGGAGGGCCTACGAGCAGTACTTC. It specifies CASSTGGRAYEQYF.

In this sample, this clone turned up a few times. The chain recombines TRBV11-2 with TRBJ1-1; D gene ambiguous. This CDR3 contains 11 residues. CDR1 is SGHAT and CDR2 is FQNNGV in the germline V gene. Trimming removed 7 bases at V and 0 bases at J, with 3 bases between. The CDR3 nucleotides are TGTGCCAGCAAGGTGAACACTGAAGCTTTCTTT. Translation gives CASKVNTEAFF.

In its sample, this clone was seen once. The chain couples TRBV28 to TRBJ2-2; weak D call: TRBD2 (6 bases). V lost 2 bases to trimming and J lost 2 bases, with 15 bases between them. The CDR3 is made up of 17 amino acids. Per the germline V gene, CDR1 is MDHEN and CDR2 is SYDVKM. This CDR3 is CASSLNKWGTNTGELFF. Here the CDR3 DNA reads TGTGCCAGCAGTTTAAACAAGTGGGGGACTAACACCGGGGAGCTGTTTTTT. The full variable domain, rest sourced from reference TRBV28 and TRBJ2-2, is DVKVTQSSRYLVKRTGEKVFLECVQDMDHENMFWYRQDPGLGLRLIYFSYDVKMKEKGDIPEGYSVSREKKERFSLILESASTNQTSMYLCASSLNKWGTNTGELFFGEGSRLTVL.

Notes on this clone: The junction does not match germline at one end; this may be a read error. V is TRBV2 and J is TRBJ2-1; TRBD1 matches at 10 bases. The CDR3 covers 15 residues. Germline CDR1 is SNHLY and CDR2 is FYNNEI. The CDR3, as DNA: TGTGCCAACAGTCCTATGGGACAGGGGATGTATGAGCAGTTCTTC. It specifies CANSPMGQGMYEQFF. Using reference TRBV2 and TRBJ2-1 for the parts outside the CDR3, the full variable domain is EPEVTQTPSHQVTQMGQEVILRCVPISNHLYFYWYRQILGQKVEFLVSFYNNEISEKSEIFDDQFSVERPDGSNFTLKIRSTKLEDSAMYFCANSPMGQGMYEQFFGPGTRLTVL.

The rearrangement uses TRBV9 and TRBJ1-2; 8 bases are a match to TRBD1. The CDR3 spans 14 residues. The V gene end was trimmed by 3 bases and the J gene end by 1 base; junction bases not matched to a gene: 2. Germline V CDR1 and CDR2: SGDLS, YYNGEE. In nucleotides, the CDR3 is TGTGCCAGCAGCGGAGGACAGGGTAACTATGGCTACACCTTC. It codes for CASSGGQGNYGYTF.